The 27 T cell receptor beta chains in this list originate from one sample, sequenced in a study of CXCR3-negative and CXCR3-positive naive CD8 T cells. With UMI labels, 5' RACE was used to prepare the TRB cDNA libraries. From the 5' RACE reads, TCRdb lists one entry per CDR3 protein and no DNA. This sample's clone table lists about 63,000 distinct CDR3 sequences. These receptors have no known antigen. Study-wide results and caveats: CXCR3-expressing naive cells carried TRB CDR3s more hydrophobic than those of CXCR3-negative naive cells.

The sequencing input was naive CXCR3+ CD8+ T cells from blood. Noted subset: CD45RO-CCR7+CD27+CD95- naive CD8+ T cells expressing CXCR3 (TNR3+). Receptors originate from a human donor in good health. Some clones in this sample may be carry-over from other donors' samples.

CDR3 protein: CAWKGSSYEQYF. The chain joins TRBV30 to TRBJ2-7. The V gene's germline CDR1 is GTSNPN and CDR2 SVGIG (reference sequence). This CDR3 is 12 amino acids long. Combining the CDR3 with reference TRBV30 and TRBJ2-7 gives the whole variable domain SQTIHQWPATLVQPVGSPLSLECTVEGTSNPNLYWYRQAAGRGLQLLFYSVGIGQISSEVPQNLSASRPQDRQFILSSKKLLLSDSGFYLCAWKGSSYEQYFGPGTRLTVT.

The chain couples TRBV7-3 to TRBJ2-1; TCRdb gives TRBD2 as the D gene, but with no DNA this cannot be confirmed. Per the germline V gene, CDR1 is SGHTA and CDR2 is FQGTGA. The CDR3 covers 16 residues. CDR3 loop: CASSFSGGGELNEQFF.

The chain couples TRBV19 to TRBJ2-2; TCRdb reports TRBD1, a call that lacks DNA to check it against. CDR1 LNHDA and CDR2 SQIVND come from the germline V gene (reference sequence). CDR3 length: 14 residues. This CDR3 reads CASKTNPGTGELFF.

V gene TRBV5-6 combines with J gene TRBJ1-2; TCRdb's D call, TRBD1, is unchecked because there is no DNA. Germline-derived CDR1 and CDR2 are SGHDT and YYEEEE. The CDR3 totals 14 residues. Here the CDR3 reads CASSPTGLIYGYTF.

V gene TRBV28 combines with J gene TRBJ1-1. CDR1 and CDR2 (germline): MDHEN, SYDVKM. There are 14 residues in the CDR3. CDR3 residues: CASTLDQSYTEAFF. Using reference TRBV28 and TRBJ1-1 for the parts outside the CDR3, the full variable domain is DVKVTQSSRYLVKRTGEKVFLECVQDMDHENMFWYRQDPGLGLRLIYFSYDVKMKEKGDIPEGYSVSREKKERFSLILESASTNQTSMYLCASTLDQSYTEAFFGQGTRLTVV.

The V gene is TRBV28, the J gene TRBJ2-7; TCRdb returns TRBD2, unconfirmable since there is no DNA. Germline-derived CDR1 and CDR2 are MDHEN and SYDVKM. The CDR3 has 15 residues. CDR3 protein: CASSLLAGVNYEQYF. Looking up the rest from reference TRBV28 and TRBJ2-7 gives the full variable domain: DVKVTQSSRYLVKRTGEKVFLECVQDMDHENMFWYRQDPGLGLRLIYFSYDVKMKEKGDIPEGYSVSREKKERFSLILESASTNQTSMYLCASSLLAGVNYEQYFGPGTRLTVT.

The chain carries TRBV23-1 and TRBJ2-5; TCRdb outputs TRBD1, but without DNA this stays unchecked. TRBV23-1 is sorted into the ORF group, with uncertain function. This CDR3 comprises 15 residues. CDR3 sequence: CASKNGQGNQETQYF.

J is TRBJ2-7 and V is TRBV5-5; the D call of TRBD1 rests on TCRdb alone, since no DNA is present to check it. The CDR3 has 14 residues. Germline V gives CDR1 SGHKS, CDR2 YYEKEE (reference sequence). The CDR3 sequence: CASRPQGAVYEQYF.

The CDR3 loop reads CASKTSDRDPGNEQFF. This sequence joins TRBV6-5 and TRBJ2-1; the D call of TRBD1 rests on TCRdb alone, since no DNA is present to check it. Germline V gives CDR1 MNHEY, CDR2 SVGAGI. The CDR3 sequence is 16 residues long.

The rearrangement links TRBV5-6 to TRBJ2-1. The length of the CDR3 is 12 residues. The V gene's germline CDR1 is SGHDT and CDR2 YYEEEE. CDR3 residues: CASSLGVSEQFF.

The V and J genes are TRBV29-1 and TRBJ1-1. The length of the CDR3 is 13 residues. Looked up from germline, CDR1 is SQVTM and CDR2 is ANQGSEA. CDR3 loop: CSVAQVMNTEAFF.

The CDR3 sequence is CASSFPWDYEQYF. This chain connects TRBV28 to TRBJ2-7. Germline CDR1 MDHEN, CDR2 SYDVKM. This CDR3 is 13 amino acids long.

The rearrangement joins TRBV29-1 to TRBJ2-5; the TCRdb call, TRBD1, lacks DNA for checking. This CDR3 has 15 residues. CDR1 SQVTM and CDR2 ANQGSEA come from the germline V gene. The CDR3 protein is CSVELRGTRRETQYF.

The chain joins TRBV28 to TRBJ2-1; TCRdb gives TRBD2 as the D gene, but with no DNA this cannot be confirmed. The germline CDR1 and CDR2 sequences are MDHEN and SYDVKM. This CDR3 has 13 amino acids. CDR3 amino acids: CASTMGRHNEQFF.

The V gene is TRBV2, the J gene TRBJ2-7. The CDR3 length is 15 residues. Germline assignment: CDR1 SNHLY and CDR2 FYNNEI. The CDR3: CASSGHDLSSYEQYF.

The rearrangement links TRBV4-3 to TRBJ2-1; TCRdb's D call, TRBD2, is unchecked because there is no DNA. Germline V gene sequence: CDR1 LGHNA, CDR2 YSLEER. The CDR3 has 15 amino acids. Here the CDR3 reads CASSQEGLAGHEQFF.

This chain uses TRBV18 with TRBJ2-1. The CDR3 is made up of 15 amino acids. The germline V gene has CDR1 KGHSH and CDR2 LQKENI. The chain's CDR3 is CASSPPGEKWNEQFF.

V usage is TRBV27 and J usage is TRBJ2-3; the D call from TCRdb, TRBD1, cannot be confirmed without DNA. Germline V CDR1 and CDR2: MNHEY, SMNVEV (reference sequence). This CDR3 comprises 14 residues. This CDR3 is CASWNRDPTDTQYF.

The rearrangement uses TRBV20-1 and TRBJ2-3; TCRdb's D call, TRBD1, is unchecked because there is no DNA. Looked up from germline, CDR1 is DFQATT and CDR2 is SNEGSKA (reference sequence). The CDR3 totals 14 residues. The CDR3 spells CSARVITPGGPQYF.

The V call is TRBV27, the J call TRBJ1-5; absent DNA, TCRdb's TRBD1 call cannot be checked. The germline gives CDR1 MNHEY, CDR2 SMNVEV (reference sequence). The CDR3 extends over 14 amino acids. This CDR3 is CASSFRGVNQPQHF.

The V call is TRBV7-3, the J call TRBJ2-5. The V gene's germline CDR1 is SGHTA and CDR2 FQGTGA. This CDR3 contains 12 residues. CDR3 region: CASSPGSGTQYF.

The chain couples TRBV28 to TRBJ2-7; no DNA is available, so the TRBD2 call from TCRdb remains unchecked. CDR3 length equals 19 residues. Per the germline V gene, CDR1 is MDHEN and CDR2 is SYDVKM. The CDR3 reads CASSLFASGGLSTAFVQYF.

The J gene is TRBJ2-7, the V gene TRBV4-3; TCRdb's D call of TRBD1 is untestable without DNA. CDR1 is LGHNA, CDR2 YSLEER, per germline. This CDR3 region has 17 residues. The CDR3 region is CASSQGATGRLSYEQYF.

This rearrangement joins TRBV6-2 or TRBV6-3 to TRBJ2-7; the D call from TCRdb, TRBD1, cannot be confirmed without DNA. This CDR3 contains 13 residues. Germline lookup yields CDR1 MNHEY and CDR2 SVGEGT. CDR3 loop: CASSNIGGYEQYF.

V usage is TRBV28 and J usage is TRBJ2-7; the D call from TCRdb, TRBD1, cannot be confirmed without DNA. CDR1 is MDHEN, CDR2 SYDVKM, per germline. This CDR3 has 14 amino acids. CDR3: CASSSRDRTYEQYF.

This chain connects TRBV9 to TRBJ2-3. This CDR3 comprises 17 residues. Germline CDR1 is SGDLS and CDR2 is YYNGEE. The CDR3 loop reads CASSVGNPSPSTDTQYF.

The chain recombines TRBV29-1 with TRBJ2-7. This CDR3 is 11 amino acids long. The germline V gene encodes CDR1 SQVTM and CDR2 ANQGSEA. The CDR3: CSVEGNYEQYF.